The 27 T cell receptor beta chains reported below all come from one sample, sequenced in a study of T cell responses to AZD1222 COVID-19 vaccine. Profiling relied on immunoSEQ multiplex PCR, and the TCRdb table lists in-frame clones only, not all of them. This sample has approximately 180,000 clones, with almost 90% found just once. The material was peripheral blood, obtained on day 0 of AZD1222 vaccination. Receptor source: an adult in good health.

The chain joins TRBV19 to TRBJ2-3; the D is unclear. This CDR3 has 17 residues. Germline V CDR1 and CDR2: LNHDA, SQIVND (reference sequence). Trimming pared 5 bases from V and 2 bases from J, leaving 20 bases between. CDR3 residues: CASSPRTDRRFTDTQYF. In DNA, the CDR3 is TGTGCCAGTAGTCCTCGAACCGATAGGCGTTTCACAGATACGCAGTATTTT.

The chain uses TRBV6-2 or TRBV6-3 and TRBJ1-6; TRBD1 agrees at 7 bases. This CDR3 has 12 residues. With 6 bases clipped from V and 8 bases from J, the junction kept 1 base outside the gene matches. The germline V gene encodes CDR1 MNHEY and CDR2 SVGEGT. CDR3 loop: CASSTGDSPLHF. CDR3 nucleotide sequence: TGTGCCAGCAGCACAGGGGATTCACCCCTCCACTTT.

This clone was seen only once. The V call is TRBV10-3, the J call TRBJ2-1, with D tentatively TRBD2 (6 bases). Trimming removed 6 bases from V and 0 bases from J, with 9 bases in between. CDR3 length equals 14 residues. Germline lookup yields CDR1 ENHRY and CDR2 SYGVKD. CDR3 nucleotide sequence: TGTGCCATCAGGGGCGGGGACTCCTACAATGAGCAGTTCTTC. Residues: CAIRGGDSYNEQFF.

The chain uses TRBV6-2 or TRBV6-3 and TRBJ2-5; D is possibly TRBD1 (6 bases). V lost 0 bases and J 3 bases, leaving 14 bases between the germline ends. Per germline, CDR1 MNHEY and CDR2 SVGEGT. This CDR3 has 16 amino acids. This CDR3 reads CASSYSLMAGEETQYF. DNA of the CDR3: TGTGCCAGCAGTTACTCGCTAATGGCAGGGGAAGAGACCCAGTACTTC.

The rearrangement links TRBV11-2 to TRBJ1-1, with D possibly being TRBD1 (5 bases). The CDR3 loop spans 13 amino acids. Germline CDR1 reads SGHAT; CDR2 reads FQNNGV. Trimming took off 1 base at V and 7 bases at J, with 10 bases between the two ends. The CDR3 DNA sequence: TGTGCCAGCAGCTTAGTTAGGGGTTATGAAGCTTTCTTT. Its protein product is CASSLVRGYEAFF. Complete variable domain (other parts from reference TRBV11-2 and TRBJ1-1): EAGVAQSPRYKIIEKRQSVAFWCNPISGHATLYWYQQILGQGPKLLIQFQNNGVVDDSQLPKDRFSAERLKGVDSTLKIQPAKLEDSAVYLCASSLVRGYEAFFGQGTRLTVV.

The gene calls are TRBV2 and TRBJ1-2, with TRBD1 identical over 7 bases. The CDR3 has 15 residues. V was clipped by 6 bases and J by 8 bases; unmatched bases: 15. The V gene's germline CDR1 is SNHLY and CDR2 FYNNEI. The CDR3, as DNA: TGTGCCAGCAGCGCCACCGGGACAGCGGCCGTCGGCTACACCTTC. Protein sequence: CASSATGTAAVGYTF.

V is TRBV9 and J is TRBJ1-2, with D unclear. Between the trimmed V and J ends, which lost 4 bases and 10 bases, there was a span of 11 bases. CDR1 and CDR2 from the germline V gene are SGDLS and YYNGEE. This CDR3 comprises 11 residues. CDR3 in DNA: TGTGCCAGCAGCCAAGACTTTAACTACACCTTC. Its protein is CASSQDFNYTF.

The chain joins TRBV12-5 to TRBJ1-5, with D unclear. The germline gives CDR1 LGHNT, CDR2 FRNRAP. Trimming stripped 0 bases from V and 0 bases from J, with 6 bases between. The CDR3 is made up of 15 amino acids. The CDR3 reads CASGLVGHSNQPQHF. The CDR3 region has the DNA TGTGCTAGTGGTTTGGTCGGCCATAGCAATCAGCCCCAGCATTTT.

The gene calls are TRBV19 and TRBJ1-3; D gene unclear. The germline gives CDR1 LNHDA, CDR2 SQIVND (reference sequence). The germline V and J ends were trimmed by 5 bases and 7 bases, with 18 bases remaining between them. The CDR3 sequence is 15 residues long. CDR3 sequence reads: CASSSDRSTLNTIYF. CDR3 DNA sequence: TGTGCCAGTAGTTCAGACCGGTCTACGTTGAACACCATATATTTT.

V gene TRBV5-6 combines with J gene TRBJ1-1; no reliable D call. Trimming pared 4 bases from V and 11 bases from J, leaving 15 bases between. The CDR3 runs to 12 residues. CDR1 and CDR2 (germline): SGHDT, YYEEEE. DNA of the CDR3: TGTGCCAGCAGCACTGGCGGGATGCGGGCTTTCTTT. It codes for CASSTGGMRAFF.

The chain links TRBV18 to TRBJ1-6; TRBD1 agrees at 8 bases. CDR3 length: 16 residues. CDR1 and CDR2 from the germline V gene are KGHSH and LQKENI. Trimming cost V 3 bases and J 10 bases; bases outside gene matches: 11. Here the CDR3 DNA reads TGTGCCAGCTCACCCGACAGGGGCCAAGCGGGGTCACCCCTCCACTTT. Encoded protein: CASSPDRGQAGSPLHF.

The chain links TRBV6-5 to TRBJ1-2, with D unresolved. The CDR3 spans 11 residues. Trimming took 6 bases from V and 8 from J, leaving 10 bases between them. Looked up from germline, CDR1 is MNHEY and CDR2 is SVGAGI. DNA of the CDR3: TGTGCCAGCAGGGACGGGTCAGGCTACACCTTC. This codes for CASRDGSGYTF.

V and J are TRBV28 and TRBJ2-7, with 7 bases fitting TRBD1. The V gene's germline CDR1 is MDHEN and CDR2 SYDVKM. The CDR3 length is 14 residues. J gave up 4 bases and V 1 base, and 4 bases lay outside the gene matches. This CDR3 reads CASSLSGTVYEQYF. The DNA of the CDR3 is TGTGCCAGCAGTTTATCCGGGACAGTTTACGAGCAGTACTTC. Filled out from reference TRBV28 and TRBJ2-7, the complete variable domain reads DVKVTQSSRYLVKRTGEKVFLECVQDMDHENMFWYRQDPGLGLRLIYFSYDVKMKEKGDIPEGYSVSREKKERFSLILESASTNQTSMYLCASSLSGTVYEQYFGPGTRLTVT.

J is TRBJ1-4 and V is TRBV6-1; perhaps TRBD1 as D (5 bases). This CDR3 spans 16 amino acids. Germline loops: CDR1 MNHNS, CDR2 SASEGT. V shed 0 bases and J shed 5 bases, with 13 bases lying between them. CDR3 residues: CASSEALGRENEKLFF. The CDR3 nucleotides are TGTGCCAGCAGTGAAGCGCTGGGCAGGGAAAATGAAAAACTGTTTTTT.

The rearrangement joins TRBV5-4 to TRBJ2-3; weak D call: TRBD2 (6 bases). The CDR3 length is 16 residues. V lost 4 bases to trimming and J lost 2 bases, with 17 bases between them. Per germline, CDR1 SGHNT and CDR2 YYREEE (reference sequence). This CDR3 is CASSGIPGTFTDTQYF. CDR3 DNA: TGTGCCAGCAGCGGTATCCCTGGGACTTTCACAGATACGCAGTATTTT.

This clone turned up a few times. The chain couples TRBV11-2 to TRBJ2-5; D is perhaps TRBD1 or TRBD2 (7 bases each). Deletions cut 0 bases from V and 1 base from J, with 9 bases between. The germline CDR1 and CDR2 sequences are SGHAT and FQNNGV. The CDR3 totals 15 residues. This CDR3 is CASSLDRGGQETQYF. The CDR3 DNA reads as TGTGCCAGCAGCTTAGACAGGGGGGGCCAAGAGACCCAGTACTTC.

A remark on this clone: One end of the junction fails to match germline, which may point to a read error. This sequence joins TRBV19 and TRBJ2-4; 12 bases are a match to TRBD2. The CDR3 covers 14 residues. The germline V gene encodes CDR1 LNHDA and CDR2 SQIVND (reference sequence). CDR3 region: CASSPLELAGGEVF. CDR3 coding DNA: TGTGCCAGTAGTCCCCTCGAACTAGCGGGGGGCGAGGTCTTC.

The chain joins TRBV6-1 to TRBJ2-5; maybe TRBD1 (6 bases). The CDR3 sequence is 11 residues long. CDR1 MNHNS and CDR2 SASEGT come from the germline V gene. Trimming removed 9 bases from V and 2 bases from J, with 7 bases in between. The CDR3 spells CARGQQETQYF. CDR3 bases: TGTGCCAGGGGACAACAAGAGACCCAGTACTTC.

The gene calls are TRBV12-3 or TRBV12-4 and TRBJ1-3; D is unresolved. The CDR3 totals 13 residues. V was pared by 6 bases and J by 0 bases, with 6 bases between. The CDR3 loop reads CASRPSSGNTIYF. As DNA, the CDR3 is TGTGCCAGCAGACCTAGCTCTGGAAACACCATATATTTT.

The chain is built from TRBV10-1 and TRBJ1-1; 8 bases are shared with TRBD1. The CDR3 is 15 residues long. V was pared by 6 bases and J by 2 bases, with 8 bases of the junction left unmatched. Germline loops: CDR1 WNHNN, CDR2 SYGVQD (reference sequence). CDR3 nucleotide sequence: TGCGCCAGCAGCCCCGACAGGGGCTCTAACACTGAAGCTTTCTTT. This translates into CASSPDRGSNTEAFF.

This sequence joins TRBV12-3 or TRBV12-4 and TRBJ1-1; D ambiguous. The V end was cut by 7 bases, the J end by 0 bases, with 3 bases between. The CDR3 runs to 11 residues. CDR3 nucleotide sequence: TGTGCCAGCAAAGTGAACACTGAAGCTTTCTTT. Translation gives CASKVNTEAFF.

This clone was observed once. This chain joins TRBV11-2 and TRBJ1-3; D gene uncertain. Germline-derived CDR1 and CDR2 are SGHAT and FQNNGV. V dropped 6 bases and J dropped 0 bases, with 15 bases sitting between them. The CDR3 has 16 residues. CDR3 DNA: TGTGCCAGCAGACAAAATCGGGTCTCCTCTGGAAACACCATATATTTT. Amino acid sequence: CASRQNRVSSGNTIYF.

CDR3 nucleotide sequence: TGTGCCAGCAGCTTAGGGCAGGGGGCGACCAACTATGGCTACACCTTC. The encoded protein is CASSLGQGATNYGYTF. The chain employs TRBV7-6 and TRBJ1-2; 8 nucleotides align to TRBD1. Germline V CDR1 and CDR2: SGHVS, FNYEAQ. The CDR3 consists of 16 residues. V lost 1 base, J lost 2 bases, and 6 bases stayed unmatched.

This chain connects TRBV7-2 to TRBJ1-6; TRBD1 agrees at 7 bases. V shed 5 bases and J 2 bases; nucleotides not matched to a gene: 9. The CDR3 totals 17 residues. CDR1 is SGHTA and CDR2 is FQGNSA in the germline V gene. CDR3 region: CASSPKTGDPYNSPLHF. Written as DNA, the CDR3 is TGTGCCAGCAGCCCGAAAACAGGGGATCCCTATAATTCACCCCTCCACTTT.

The gene calls are TRBV11-2 and TRBJ1-4; D is uncertain. Between the trimmed V and J ends, which lost 5 bases and 8 bases, there was a span of 9 bases. This CDR3 has 12 amino acids. Germline lookup yields CDR1 SGHAT and CDR2 FQNNGV. This CDR3 reads CASSKRGEKLFF. In DNA, the CDR3 is TGTGCCAGCAGCAAACGTGGGGAAAAACTGTTTTTT.

The chain has TRBV30 and TRBJ1-2; D is possibly TRBD1 (6 bases). Germline V gene sequence: CDR1 GTSNPN, CDR2 SVGIG (reference sequence). Trimming stripped 2 bases from V and 7 bases from J, with 20 bases between. The CDR3 covers 15 residues. The CDR3 loop is CAWSSGTLPSFGYTF. In DNA, the CDR3 is TGTGCCTGGAGTTCCGGGACACTGCCTTCGTTTGGCTACACCTTC.

The CDR3 spells CASSSSSYEQYF. Here the CDR3 DNA reads TGTGCCAGCAGCTCCTCCTCCTACGAGCAGTACTTC. This chain uses TRBV6-5 with TRBJ2-7; D gene uncertain. The CDR3 is 12 amino acids. Trimming removed 6 bases at V and 0 bases at J, with 6 bases between. The germline gives CDR1 MNHEY, CDR2 SVGAGI.